The clone carrying this TCR beta chain occurred once. The table came from immunoSEQ multiplex PCR; TCRdb's copy has only in-frame clones and leaves some out. The sample has 35,000 to 40,000 clones; about four fifths are singletons. These data are taken from a study of blood T cell repertoires in COVID-19. Turning to the study itself: Sample material is recorded as cDNA or gDNA derived from T cells, B-cell-depleted T cells, or PBMCs.

This TCR came from a human donor with acute or convalescent COVID-19. The donor label of this sample is uncertain. Sequenced: peripheral blood.

In nucleotides, the CDR3 is TGTGCCAGTAGTATCAAGGCCGGCGGGAGATCGCATACCTACGAGCAGTACTTC. This gives the protein CASSIKAGGRSHTYEQYF. The chain recombines TRBV19 with TRBJ2-7, with 7 bases that match TRBD2. CDR1 and CDR2 from the germline V gene are LNHDA and SQIVND (reference sequence). The V segment lost 3 bases and the J segment 2 bases; nucleotides outside the gene matches: 16. The CDR3 has 18 residues.